This note documents a single T cell receptor (beta chain) sequence. Methods used by the authors: Amplification of reference gene primers was used by the study to estimate nucleated cell counts. Some clones are missing from TCRdb's copy, which holds only in-frame ones; the method was immunoSEQ multiplex PCR. That table supplies the V and J calls and clone size; D and trimming were determined from the DNA. The sample holds 240,000 or so clones, 86% seen once. The data were taken from a study of blood T cell repertoires in COVID-19. Study as a whole: PBMCs, B-cell-depleted T cells, or T cells provided the cDNA or gDNA that made up the material.

Germline-derived CDR1 and CDR2 are SGHKS and YYEKEE (reference sequence). Trimming left V 4 bases short and J 2 bases short, with 13 bases between. The CDR3 is 15 amino acids. This chain uses TRBV5-5 with TRBJ1-3; D call uncertain. The sequencing input was peripheral blood. The receptor's source is a man aged 55 to 70 with acute or convalescent COVID-19. The CDR3 DNA sequence: TGTGCCAGCAGCCCCCGTCCCGAGCCTGGAAACACCATATATTTT. It specifies CASSPRPEPGNTIYF. Full variable domain (missing parts from reference TRBV5-5 and TRBJ1-3): DAGVTQSPTHLIKTRGQQVTLRCSPISGHKSVSWYQQVLGQGPQFIFQYYEKEERGRGNFPDRFSARQFPNYSSELNVNALLLGDSALYLCASSPRPEPGNTIYFGEGSWLTVV.